Below, one T cell receptor beta chain is given with its context. The CDR3 spans 17 residues. This sample is part of a study of blood T cell repertoires in COVID-19. Study in general: The United States, Italy and Spain supplied acute and convalescent COVID-19 samples. Sample material is recorded as cDNA or gDNA derived from T cells, B-cell-depleted T cells, or PBMCs.

As processed by the authors: For nucleated cells, counts were estimated from reference gene primer amplification. Assay used: immunoSEQ multiplex PCR; TCRdb lists only in-frame clones, some missing. The V and J calls and clone size are taken from that table; D and trimming were inferred from the DNA. The sample includes about 87,000 clones, approximately 86% seen only once; the top ten take over 4%. This rearrangement joins TRBV21-1 to TRBJ2-1; the table's D call of TRBD1 was not tested on the DNA. TRBV21-1 is tagged as a pseudogene. The sequencing input was peripheral blood. This TCR came from a man aged 35-49 years with acute or convalescent COVID-19. CDR3 DNA: TGTGCCAGCAGCAAAGGCAGGGGGCGCGTTTTATTAAATGAGCAGTTCTTC. It yields the protein CASSKGRGRVLLNEQFF.